This T cell receptor beta chain was identified in a study of blood T cell repertoires in COVID-19 (TCRdb year 2020). Background on the whole study: Samples covering the acute and convalescent phases of COVID-19 were provided by collaborators in the United States, Italy and Spain. The prospective study material was composed of cDNA or gDNA derived from T cells, B-cell-depleted T cells, or PBMCs. Subjects who had been exposed to COVID-19, were actively infected with it, or had recovered from it provided the deeply sampled blood TCRbeta repertoires that made up the dataset. A freely available public database, intended as a resource for researchers studying the immune response to SARS-CoV-2, is where the repertoires were released. Samples came from the ongoing ImmuneRACE study (first 160 participants) plus 1,254 subjects from 6 global collaborators. Nearly every sample came with metadata listing a de-identified subject ID, COVID-19 status, age in years and sex. Where HLA class I and class II types were available, the types were taken from metadata supplied by the sample provider, not from assay-based typing.

TCRbeta CDR3 regions were amplified from genomic DNA by means of the immunoSEQ Assay, a bias-controlled multiplex PCR. The study's processing was this. Within the assay, amplification of reference gene primers was used to estimate how many nucleated cells each sample contained. To quantify the absolute abundance of each unique TCRbeta CDR3 rearrangement, sequence reads were collapsed and filtered. For each sample, productive Simpson clonality was calculated as the square root of Simpson's diversity index over productive rearrangements. TCRdb took this table from immuneACCESS and kept in-frame rearrangements with V and J called. Such tables lack part of the clones; where checked against another copy, unresolved V genes explain under half of the gap, and the rest is unexplained. Clone size and V and J calls were adopted from that table, with D and trimming inferred from the DNA. A total of about 150,000 clones appear in this sample, approximately 85% of them only once. The leading ten clones occupy around 7% of the sample.

Only one count was recorded for this clone. No antigen is known for it. Per-nucleotide qualities are absent, and no much larger clonotype sits a single base away. At one collaborating source in Seattle, patients were enrolled during active infection and were followed longitudinally through the course of disease. Collaborating institutions collected whole blood in K2EDTA tubes following their own protocols. For TCRbeta analysis, collaborators shipped samples in one of three forms: frozen whole blood, isolated PBMCs, or DNA extracted from either of those sample types. Summary of the overall study and its limitations: The quantity of clinical and demographic metadata differed by source and by participant and was supplied without curation.

V and J lose 1 base and 1 base, and a span of 8 bases separates them. CDR1 and CDR2, per the germline V gene, are SGHTA and FQGNSA. The CDR3 runs 15 residues from the cysteine to the phenylalanine. The only DNA kept is the CDR3, 45 bases in frame from the first base. The sequence was obtained from an elderly man with COVID-19, enrolled during active disease. The sequence joins TRBV7-2 to TRBJ1-5; there is no confident call for the D gene. The specimen was peripheral blood. The DNA reads TGTGCCAGCAGCTTAGAGGGAGGGAGCAATCAGCCCCAGCATTTT. This yields the protein CASSLEGGSNQPQHF.